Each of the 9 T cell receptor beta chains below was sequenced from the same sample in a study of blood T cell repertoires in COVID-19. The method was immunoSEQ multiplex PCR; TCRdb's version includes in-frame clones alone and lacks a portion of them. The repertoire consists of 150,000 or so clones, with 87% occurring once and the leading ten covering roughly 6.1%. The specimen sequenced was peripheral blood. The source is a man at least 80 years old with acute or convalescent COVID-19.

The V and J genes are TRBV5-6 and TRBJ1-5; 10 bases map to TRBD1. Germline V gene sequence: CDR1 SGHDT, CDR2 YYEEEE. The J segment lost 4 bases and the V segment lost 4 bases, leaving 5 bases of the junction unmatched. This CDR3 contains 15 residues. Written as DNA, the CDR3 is TGTGCCAGCAGCGTGGACAGGGGGAGGAATCAGCCCCAGCATTTT. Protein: CASSVDRGRNQPQHF.

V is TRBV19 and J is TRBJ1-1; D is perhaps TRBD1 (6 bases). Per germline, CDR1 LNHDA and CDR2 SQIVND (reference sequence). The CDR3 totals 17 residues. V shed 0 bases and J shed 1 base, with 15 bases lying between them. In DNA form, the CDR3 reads TGTGCCAGTAGTATAGACCCAACAGGACAGAGGAACACTGAAGCTTTCTTT. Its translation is CASSIDPTGQRNTEAFF.

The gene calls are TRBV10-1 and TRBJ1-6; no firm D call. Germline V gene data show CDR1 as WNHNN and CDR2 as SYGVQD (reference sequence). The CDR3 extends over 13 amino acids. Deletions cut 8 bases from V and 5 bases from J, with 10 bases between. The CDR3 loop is CASSCLDNSPLHF. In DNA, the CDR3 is TGCGCCAGCTCATGTTTAGATAATTCACCCCTCCACTTT.

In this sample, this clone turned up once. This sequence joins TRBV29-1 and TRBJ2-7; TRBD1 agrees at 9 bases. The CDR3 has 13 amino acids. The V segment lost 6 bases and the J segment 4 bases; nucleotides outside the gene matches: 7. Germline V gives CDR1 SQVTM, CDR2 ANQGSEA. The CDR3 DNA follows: TGCAGCGTCGAGGGACAGGGACAGTACGAGCAGTACTTC. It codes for CSVEGQGQYEQYF.

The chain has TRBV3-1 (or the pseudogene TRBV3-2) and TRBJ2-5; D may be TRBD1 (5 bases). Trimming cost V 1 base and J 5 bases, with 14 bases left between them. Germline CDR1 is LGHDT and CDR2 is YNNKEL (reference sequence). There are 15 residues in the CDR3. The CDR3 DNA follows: TGTGCCAGCAGCCAAGGGACGACAGTGATGGAGACCCAGTACTTC. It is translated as CASSQGTTVMETQYF.

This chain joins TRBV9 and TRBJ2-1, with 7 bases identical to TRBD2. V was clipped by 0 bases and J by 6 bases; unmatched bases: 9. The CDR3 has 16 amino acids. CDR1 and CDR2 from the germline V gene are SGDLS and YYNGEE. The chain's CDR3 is CASSVEVRGRGNEQFF. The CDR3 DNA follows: TGTGCCAGCAGCGTAGAAGTCCGCGGGAGAGGCAATGAGCAGTTCTTC.

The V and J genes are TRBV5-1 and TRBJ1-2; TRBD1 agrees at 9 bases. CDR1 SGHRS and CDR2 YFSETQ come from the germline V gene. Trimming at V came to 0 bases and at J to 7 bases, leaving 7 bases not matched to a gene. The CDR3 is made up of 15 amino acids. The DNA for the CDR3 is TGCGCCAGCAGCTTGGGGACAGGGGTGGGACTTGGCTACACCTTC. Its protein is CASSLGTGVGLGYTF.

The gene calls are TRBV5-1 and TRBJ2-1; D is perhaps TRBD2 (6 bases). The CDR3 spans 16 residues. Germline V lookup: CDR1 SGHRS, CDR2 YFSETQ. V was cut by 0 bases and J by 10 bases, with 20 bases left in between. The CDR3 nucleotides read TGCGCCAGCAGCTTGGGCCCCGTGGGGGGTTCAAGGGAGCAGTTCTTC. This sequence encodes CASSLGPVGGSREQFF.

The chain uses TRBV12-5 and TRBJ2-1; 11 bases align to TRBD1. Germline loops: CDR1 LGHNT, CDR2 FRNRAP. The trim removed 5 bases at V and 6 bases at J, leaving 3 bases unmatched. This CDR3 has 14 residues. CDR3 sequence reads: CASGGQGAFNEQFF. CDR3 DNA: TGTGCTAGTGGTGGACAGGGGGCTTTCAATGAGCAGTTCTTC.